This T cell receptor beta chain was captured in a study of tumor and adjacent non-tumor tissue in lung cancer. General study results and limits: Top 100 clones took a larger repertoire share in normal lung.

TCRbeta libraries were built with three rounds of nested PCR, modified from ARM-PCR. Using its own MiXCR run on the multiplex PCR reads, TCRdb lists one record per CDR3 protein. The sample includes 110,000 or so distinct CDR3 sequences, about 61% of them seen just once. This CDR3 spans 14 amino acids. Germline V gene sequence: CDR1 MNHEY, CDR2 SVGEGT. Trimming left V 8 bases short and J 4 bases short, with 18 bases between. The template was RNA from unsorted bulk tissue. More than 3 cm separated this lung sample from the edge of the tumor. This clonotype was recorded at least ten times. Its target is unknown.

Sequenced sample: distant non-tumor lung tissue. The V gene is TRBV6-2 or TRBV6-3, the J gene TRBJ2-7, with D hard to call. The TCR comes from a man in his 60s with non-small cell lung cancer. In nucleotides, the CDR3 is TGTGCCAGCCGTTCTAACCCGCCCCAATACGAGCAGTACTTC. It specifies CASRSNPPQYEQYF.